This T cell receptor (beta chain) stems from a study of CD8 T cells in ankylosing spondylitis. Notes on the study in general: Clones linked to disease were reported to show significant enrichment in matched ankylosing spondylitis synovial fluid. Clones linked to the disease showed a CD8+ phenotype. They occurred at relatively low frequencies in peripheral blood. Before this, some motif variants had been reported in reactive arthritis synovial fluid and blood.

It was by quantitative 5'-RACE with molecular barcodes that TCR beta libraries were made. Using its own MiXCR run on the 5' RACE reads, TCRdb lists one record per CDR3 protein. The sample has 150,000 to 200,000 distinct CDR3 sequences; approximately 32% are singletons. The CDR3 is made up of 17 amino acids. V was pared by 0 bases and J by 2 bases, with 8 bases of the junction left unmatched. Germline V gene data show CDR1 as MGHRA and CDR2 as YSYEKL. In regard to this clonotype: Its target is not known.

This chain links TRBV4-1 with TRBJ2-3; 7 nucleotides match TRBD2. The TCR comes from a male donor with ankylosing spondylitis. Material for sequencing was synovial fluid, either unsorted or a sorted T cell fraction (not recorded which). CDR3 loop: CASSQDIRLAPTDTQYF. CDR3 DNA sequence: TGCGCCAGCAGCCAAGATATCCGACTAGCCCCCACAGATACGCAGTATTTT.